This T cell receptor (beta chain) was recorded in a study of radiation and T cells in renal cell carcinoma. Here immunoSEQ multiplex PCR was the method, and the copy in TCRdb shows in-frame clones only, minus some. This table has 75,000 to 90,000 clones, 89% appearing once. There are 13 residues in the CDR3. Trimming took 1 base from V and 3 from J, leaving 7 bases between them. CDR1 is MDHEN, CDR2 SYDVKM, per germline. Time point of the sample: blood 4 weeks post-SBRT, at nephrectomy. The treatment: 15 Gy SBRT to primary tumor, nephrectomy 4 weeks later. V is TRBV28 and J is TRBJ2-7; D remains ambiguous. This TCR derives from a woman aged 70-85 years with renal cell carcinoma. This specimen was blood, taken from a patient whose treatment included radiotherapy and nephrectomy. The CDR3 loop reads CASSLYSHYEQYF. CDR3 coding DNA: TGTGCCAGCAGTTTATACAGTCACTACGAGCAGTACTTC. Drawing the rest from reference TRBV28 and TRBJ2-7, the complete variable domain is DVKVTQSSRYLVKRTGEKVFLECVQDMDHENMFWYRQDPGLGLRLIYFSYDVKMKEKGDIPEGYSVSREKKERFSLILESASTNQTSMYLCASSLYSHYEQYFGPGTRLTVT.